The 30 T cell receptor beta chains below come from one sample, sequenced in a study of T cell changes during pregnancy in multiple sclerosis (dated by TCRdb to the late 2010s). Preparation of the library involved the immunoSEQ multiplex PCR assay. The table was pulled from immuneACCESS by TCRdb, which kept in-frame rearrangements only. Such tables lose some clones; where checked, under half of the loss comes from unresolved V genes, and the rest has no known cause. This sample lists 42,000 or so clones; 90% to 95% were detected once. The ten largest clonotypes hold 8.1% of the sample. The material sequenced was CD8+ T cells from peripheral blood mononuclear cells, taken in the third trimester of pregnancy. The receptors stem from a female donor with multiple sclerosis, enrolled in a pregnancy study.

The chain joins TRBV28 to TRBJ2-7, with 9 bases that match TRBD1. Germline lookup yields CDR1 MDHEN and CDR2 SYDVKM. The CDR3 runs to 15 residues. V lost 7 bases and J lost 3; bases outside the gene matches: 10. The CDR3 DNA sequence: TGTGCCAGCACTCCCGGGGACAGGGTTATCTACGAGCAGTACTTC. As protein: CASTPGDRVIYEQYF.

The chain carries TRBV11-3 and TRBJ2-7, with TRBD1 matching over 9 bases. The CDR3 is made up of 15 amino acids. The V gene end was trimmed by 5 bases and the J gene end by 0 bases; junction bases not matched to a gene: 5. CDR1 is SGHNT, CDR2 YENEEA, per germline. In DNA form, the CDR3 reads TGTGCCAGCAGCCAAGGGACAGGGAGCTCCTACGAGCAGTACTTC. Translating it yields CASSQGTGSSYEQYF.

The chain joins TRBV28 to TRBJ2-4; D is uncertain. The CDR3 is made up of 14 amino acids. The V gene lost 5 bases and the J gene lost 0 bases, with 8 bases spanning the gap. CDR1 MDHEN and CDR2 SYDVKM come from the germline V gene. The CDR3 spells CASSGDLAKNIQYF. The CDR3 region has the DNA TGTGCCAGCAGTGGAGACCTAGCCAAAAACATTCAGTACTTC.

The V call is TRBV27, the J call TRBJ2-7; possibly TRBD1 for D (6 bases). V lost 0 bases and J 3 bases, leaving 12 bases between the germline ends. CDR1 is MNHEY, CDR2 SMNVEV, per germline (reference sequence). CDR3 length equals 15 residues. This CDR3 is CASSLSGQTYYEQYF. The DNA of the CDR3 is TGTGCCAGCAGTTTATCCGGACAGACCTACTACGAGCAGTACTTC.

V is TRBV6-1 and J is TRBJ1-3; D perhaps matches TRBD1 (5 bases). Trimming took 2 bases from V and 4 from J, leaving 9 bases between them. The CDR3 loop spans 14 amino acids. In germline, CDR1 is MNHNS, CDR2 SASEGT. The CDR3 coding sequence is TGTGCCAGCAGTGAATGGGCAGGGGGAAACACCATATATTTT. Encoded protein: CASSEWAGGNTIYF.

The chain links TRBV28 to TRBJ2-7; a weak D match, TRBD2 (6 bases). Germline values: CDR1 MDHEN, CDR2 SYDVKM. Trimming removed 5 bases at V and 4 bases at J, with 12 bases between. The length of the CDR3 is 13 residues. This CDR3 reads CASSRPGLYEQYF. Here the CDR3 DNA reads TGTGCCAGCAGTCGACCGGGACTTTACGAGCAGTACTTC.

The chain is built from TRBV7-3 and TRBJ2-7; 7 bases match TRBD2. CDR1 and CDR2 from the germline V gene are SGHTA and FQGTGA. The CDR3 length is 14 residues. The CDR3 DNA reads TGTGCTAAGCCGGCGGGAGCGGCTGGGTACGAGCAGTACTTC. As protein: CAKPAGAAGYEQYF.

This rearrangement joins TRBV28 to TRBJ2-7; maybe TRBD2 (6 bases). V was clipped by 5 bases and J by 4 bases, with 27 bases between them. Germline V gene sequence: CDR1 MDHEN, CDR2 SYDVKM. There are 18 residues in the CDR3. Here the CDR3 reads CASSREFQGTIFGYEQYF. Written as DNA, the CDR3 is TGTGCCAGCAGTCGGGAGTTCCAGGGAACTATATTCGGGTACGAGCAGTACTTC.

V is TRBV28 and J is TRBJ1-2; TRBD1 aligns across 7 bases. V trimming: 2 bases; J trimming: 5 bases; junction bases outside the gene matches: 2. CDR3 size: 13 residues. Germline V CDR1 and CDR2: MDHEN, SYDVKM. In nucleotides, the CDR3 is TGTGCCAGCAGTTTACAGGGGGTATATGGCTACACCTTC. The encoded protein is CASSLQGVYGYTF.

CDR3 nucleotide sequence: TGTGCCAGCAGTGACAGCGGAACCTACGAGCAGTACTTC. Residues: CASSDSGTYEQYF. The chain employs TRBV2 and TRBJ2-7; possible D gene TRBD2, 5 bases. This CDR3 has 13 residues. The V end lost 3 bases, the J end lost 2 bases, and 8 bases lay between the germline ends. CDR1 and CDR2 from the germline V gene are SNHLY and FYNNEI.

The chain employs TRBV2 and TRBJ2-1; D is ambiguous. V gave up 5 bases and J gave up 4 bases, with 6 bases separating them. There are 12 residues in the CDR3. CDR1 SNHLY and CDR2 FYNNEI come from the germline V gene. The CDR3 DNA reads TGTGCCAGCAGTCGTGCGTACAATGAGCAGTTCTTC. It translates to CASSRAYNEQFF.

The chain joins TRBV10-3 to TRBJ1-2, with 8 bases fitting TRBD1. CDR1 and CDR2 from the germline V gene are ENHRY and SYGVKD. CDR3 length equals 13 residues. Trimming removed 8 bases from V and 0 bases from J; junction bases left unmatched: 2. The CDR3 region is CAIPDRANYGYTF. The CDR3 DNA sequence: TGTGCCATCCCGGACAGGGCTAACTATGGCTACACCTTC.

The chain employs TRBV6-5 and TRBJ2-6; tentatively, D is TRBD2 (5 bases). CDR3 length: 14 residues. V was cut by 7 bases and J by 2 bases, with 9 bases left in between. CDR1 and CDR2 (germline): MNHEY, SVGAGI. The DNA for the CDR3 is TGTGCCAGCACCCCTAGCCCTGGGGCCAACGTCCTGACTTTC. Translated, it gives CASTPSPGANVLTF.

The chain links TRBV27 to TRBJ2-7, with 7 positions matching TRBD2. This CDR3 contains 16 residues. Germline assignment: CDR1 MNHEY and CDR2 SMNVEV (reference sequence). Trimming at V came to 5 bases and at J to 1 base, leaving 11 bases not matched to a gene. CDR3 region: CASSPGLVLWSYEQYF. The DNA of the CDR3 is TGTGCCAGCAGTCCCGGACTAGTCTTATGGTCCTACGAGCAGTACTTC.

The CDR3 spells CASSLAGTGELFF. For the CDR3, the DNA is TGTGCCAGCAGCTTGGCGGGCACCGGGGAGCTGTTTTTT. V gene TRBV7-6 combines with J gene TRBJ2-2; D may be TRBD2 (5 bases). V was shortened by 3 bases and J by 4 bases, with 6 bases between the two germline ends. Germline lookup yields CDR1 SGHVS and CDR2 FNYEAQ. This CDR3 region has 13 residues.

The J gene is TRBJ2-7, the V gene TRBV28, with 9 nucleotides matching TRBD1. Germline CDR1 is MDHEN and CDR2 is SYDVKM. CDR3 length equals 15 residues. The ends lost 7 bases at V and 5 bases at J; junction bases unmatched: 12. DNA of the CDR3: TGTGCCAGCACCCAAAGGGGGACAGGGTCCCACGAGCAGTACTTC. It codes for CASTQRGTGSHEQYF.

The chain joins TRBV27 to TRBJ2-1; TRBD1 might be the D (5 bases). CDR3 length equals 11 residues. Looked up from germline, CDR1 is MNHEY and CDR2 is SMNVEV (reference sequence). Trimming removed 5 bases from V and 6 bases from J, with 5 bases in between. The CDR3 sequence is CASSTGNEQFF. The CDR3 nucleotides are TGTGCCAGCAGTACAGGCAATGAGCAGTTCTTC.

This clone is medium-sized in the sample. The chain recombines TRBV27 with TRBJ2-7; 7 positions match TRBD1. Looked up from germline, CDR1 is MNHEY and CDR2 is SMNVEV (reference sequence). CDR3 length equals 12 residues. V gave up 7 bases and J gave up 5 bases; unmatched junction bases: 5. The CDR3 DNA follows: TGTGCCAGCACTACCACAGGGGACGAGCAGTACTTC. This encodes CASTTTGDEQYF.

The chain is built from TRBV29-1 and TRBJ2-3, with 7 positions matching TRBD1. CDR3 size: 14 residues. With 7 bases clipped from V and 8 bases from J, the junction kept 15 bases outside the gene matches. From germline, CDR1 is SQVTM and CDR2 ANQGSEA. In DNA, the CDR3 is TGCAGCGCCGCGGCCGGGACAGAGTTAGGTACGCAGTATTTT. Protein sequence: CSAAAGTELGTQYF.

The chain carries TRBV29-1 and TRBJ2-3; 11 bases map to TRBD2. Germline loops: CDR1 SQVTM, CDR2 ANQGSEA. The CDR3 totals 15 residues. Trimming cost V 6 bases and J 4 bases; bases outside gene matches: 9. The CDR3: CSVVIAGGPPDTQYF. The CDR3 bases are TGCAGCGTGGTAATAGCGGGAGGGCCACCAGATACGCAGTATTTT.

The rearrangement uses TRBV19 and TRBJ2-5; 10 bases agree with TRBD2. J gave up 5 bases and V 1 base, and 10 bases lay outside the gene matches. The CDR3 covers 17 residues. Germline V CDR1 and CDR2: LNHDA, SQIVND (reference sequence). The CDR3: CASSIASGRAISETQYF. CDR3 nucleotides: TGTGCCAGTAGTATAGCGAGCGGGAGGGCCATCTCGGAGACCCAGTACTTC.

The chain joins TRBV7-8 to TRBJ1-1; D possibly corresponds to TRBD1 (6 bases). Germline V gene data show CDR1 as SGHVS and CDR2 as FQNEAQ. CDR3 length equals 14 residues. With 4 bases removed from V and 6 bases from J, the gap between germline ends came to 15 bases. CDR3 amino acids: CASSSGQAGSEAFF. The CDR3 nucleotides are TGTGCCAGCAGCTCGGGACAAGCAGGGTCTGAAGCTTTCTTT.

The V gene is TRBV27, the J gene TRBJ2-7; D is perhaps TRBD1 (6 bases). This CDR3 has 13 amino acids. Germline CDR1 reads MNHEY; CDR2 reads SMNVEV (reference sequence). Trimming stripped 2 bases from V and 6 bases from J, with 11 bases between. This CDR3 reads CASSLHTGTEQYF. As DNA, the CDR3 is TGTGCCAGCAGTTTACATACAGGGACCGAGCAGTACTTC.

The chain combines TRBV27 with TRBJ1-4; 9 nucleotides align to TRBD1. Per the germline V gene, CDR1 is MNHEY and CDR2 is SMNVEV (reference sequence). This CDR3 region has 15 residues. The J segment lost 8 bases and the V segment lost 7 bases, leaving 11 bases of the junction unmatched. DNA for the CDR3: TGTGCCAGCAAACTTCTAACCGACAGGGGGGAAAAACTGTTTTTT. Its protein product is CASKLLTDRGEKLFF.

This clone was picked up a small number of times. The J gene is TRBJ2-6, the V gene TRBV4-3; D call uncertain. The CDR3 spans 16 residues. The germline gives CDR1 LGHNA, CDR2 YSLEER. Trimming took 0 bases from V and 0 from J, leaving 6 bases between them. The CDR3 loop is CASSQDVSSGANVLTF. DNA of the CDR3: TGCGCCAGCAGCCAAGATGTGAGCTCTGGGGCCAACGTCCTGACTTTC.

The chain couples TRBV10-3 to TRBJ1-3, with D tentatively TRBD1 (6 bases). Germline values: CDR1 ENHRY, CDR2 SYGVKD. Trimming shortened V by 10 bases and J by 4 bases, and 14 bases separated the two germline ends. The CDR3 has 13 residues. The CDR3 nucleotides are TGTGCCAACGCAGGGGTCGCGGGAAACACCATATATTTT. It translates to CANAGVAGNTIYF.

The rearrangement joins TRBV27 to TRBJ2-1; 8 nucleotides line up with TRBD2. The CDR3 runs 13 residues. Germline V gives CDR1 MNHEY, CDR2 SMNVEV (reference sequence). The junction had 3 bases not matched to a gene; V was cut back by 2 bases and J by 9 bases. The CDR3, as DNA: TGTGCCAGCAGTTTAGGAGCGGGAGTTGAGCAGTTCTTC. This gives the protein CASSLGAGVEQFF.

The rearrangement uses TRBV28 and TRBJ2-7; 10 positions match TRBD1. CDR3 size: 14 residues. Per the germline V gene, CDR1 is MDHEN and CDR2 is SYDVKM. Germline trimming cut 5 bases from V and 3 bases from J; bases unmatched to any gene: 4. CDR3 protein: CASSGDRGGYEQYF. As DNA, the CDR3 is TGTGCCAGCAGTGGGGACAGGGGAGGCTACGAGCAGTACTTC.

The rearrangement links TRBV19 to TRBJ2-1; 9 positions agree with TRBD2. CDR3 length: 14 amino acids. Unmatched junction bases numbered 4, after V lost 6 bases and J lost 4 bases. Germline V lookup: CDR1 LNHDA, CDR2 SQIVND (reference sequence). The CDR3 protein is CASRPSGIYNEQFF. In DNA form, the CDR3 reads TGTGCCAGTAGGCCTAGCGGGATATACAATGAGCAGTTCTTC. Complete variable domain (other parts from reference TRBV19 and TRBJ2-1): DGGITQSPKYLFRKEGQNVTLSCEQNLNHDAMYWYRQDPGQGLRLIYYSQIVNDFQKGDIAEGYSVSREKKESFPLTVTSAQKNPTAFYLCASRPSGIYNEQFFGPGTRLTVL.

The chain combines TRBV19 with TRBJ2-5; tentatively, D is TRBD1 (6 bases). CDR3 length equals 17 residues. Germline lookup yields CDR1 LNHDA and CDR2 SQIVND (reference sequence). Trimming took off 5 bases at V and 4 bases at J, with 23 bases between the two ends. The CDR3 DNA sequence: TGTGCCAGTAGTTCGGGGACATTCCTTACATCTAGAGAGACCCAGTACTTC. It translates to CASSSGTFLTSRETQYF.